One sample yielded the 6 T cell receptor beta chains listed below, sequenced in a study of blood T cell repertoires in COVID-19 (dated by TCRdb to 2018 to 2021). Libraries were made using the immunoSEQ multiplex PCR assay. This immuneACCESS table, as held by TCRdb, lists in-frame sequences with V and J called but not all clones. Of the missing ones, under half trace to an unresolved V gene in checked studies; the others have no known cause. This sample comprises about 260,000 clones, 88% of them detected only once. Around 0.7% of the sample is held by the ten biggest clonotypes. The sequencing sample was made of peripheral blood. All receptors derive from a human donor in a cohort sampled during active COVID-19.

The CDR3 region has the DNA TGTGCCAGCAGTTACTGGGGGGACGGCTACACCTTC. Protein: CASSYWGDGYTF. This sequence joins TRBV6-6 and TRBJ1-2; D might be TRBD1 (5 bases). Deletions cut 1 base from V and 8 bases from J, with 8 bases between. The CDR3 runs 12 residues. Germline V gives CDR1 MNHNY, CDR2 SVGAGI (reference sequence).

The table lists this clone with many counts. The chain carries TRBV6-2 or TRBV6-3 and TRBJ2-7; 11 bases match TRBD2. CDR3 length: 15 amino acids. The V segment lost 6 bases and the J segment 8 bases; nucleotides outside the gene matches: 12. Germline V gene data show CDR1 as MNHEY and CDR2 as SVGEGT. The CDR3 loop is CASSLGTSGGTQQYF. DNA of the CDR3: TGTGCCAGCAGCTTGGGAACTAGCGGGGGAACCCAGCAGTACTTC.

The chain combines TRBV30 with TRBJ2-7, with 8 bases identical to TRBD1. V shed 3 bases and J 4 bases; nucleotides not matched to a gene: 8. CDR3 length: 14 residues. In germline, CDR1 is GTSNPN, CDR2 SVGIG (reference sequence). The CDR3 sequence: CAWRGRQGLYEQYF. In DNA form, the CDR3 reads TGTGCCTGGAGGGGGAGACAGGGGTTGTACGAGCAGTACTTC.

The rearrangement uses TRBV7-8 and TRBJ2-7, with TRBD1 identical over 8 bases. The CDR3 covers 14 residues. J gave up 4 bases and V 5 bases, and 7 bases lay outside the gene matches. Germline V gene sequence: CDR1 SGHVS, CDR2 FQNEAQ. Here the CDR3 reads CASSVGDRRYEQYF. As DNA, the CDR3 is TGTGCCAGCAGCGTTGGGGACAGGAGGTACGAGCAGTACTTC.

The chain couples TRBV24-1 to TRBJ2-3; 9 positions agree with TRBD1. Trimming at V came to 4 bases and at J to 1 base, leaving 2 bases not matched to a gene. This CDR3 has 15 amino acids. Germline CDR1 is KGHDR and CDR2 is SFDVKD. The CDR3 loop is CATSDRDRGTDTQYF. In DNA form, the CDR3 reads TGTGCCACCAGTGACCGGGACAGGGGCACAGATACGCAGTATTTT.

The V and J genes are TRBV28 and TRBJ2-7; 7 positions match TRBD2. Germline V CDR1 and CDR2: MDHEN, SYDVKM. The CDR3 loop spans 14 amino acids. The V gene end was trimmed by 3 bases and the J gene end by 6 bases; junction bases not matched to a gene: 8. CDR3 nucleotides: TGTGCCAGCAGTTTCTGGGGGGAGGGCAGCGAGCAGTACTTC. This sequence encodes CASSFWGEGSEQYF.